This T cell receptor beta chain was sequenced for a study of cytomegalovirus exposure and HLA in healthy donors. The overall study: A data release that came early held roughly 90 million unique TCRs from HLA-typed donors.

The PCR had 60 Vbeta and 13 Jbeta primers. Clones were read by immunoSEQ multiplex PCR, and TCRdb kept only the in-frame ones, dropping some. The top ten hold about 3% of the sample, which has around 53,000 clones, just under 85% seen once. Input material: PBMCs. The sequence derives from a man aged 50-59 years in good health and CMV-seronegative.

The CDR3 DNA is TGTGCCAGCAGCGTAGTTGGGGGGACTACCGGGGAGCTGTTTTTT. As protein: CASSVVGGTTGELFF. The J gene is TRBJ2-2, the V gene TRBV9, with D maybe TRBD2 (6 bases). The CDR3 length is 15 residues. Trimming removed 0 bases at V and 5 bases at J, with 11 bases between. Germline-derived CDR1 and CDR2 are SGDLS and YYNGEE.